Presented here are 15 T cell receptor beta chains from one specimen sequenced in a study of CD8 T cells in Susac syndrome. An input of about 0.5 to 1 ug of RNA was subjected to reverse transcription using random hexamers. One entry per CDR3 protein, called by TCRdb with MiXCR from the immunoSEQ multiplex PCR reads. The profile shows 110,000 or so distinct CDR3 sequences, just under 95% of them singletons. Material for sequencing was CD4+ T cells from PBMCs. Source of these receptors: a human donor with multiple sclerosis.

The V call is TRBV6-1, the J call TRBJ2-3; D may be TRBD2 (5 bases). CDR3 length: 17 amino acids. V lost 4 bases to trimming and J lost 0 bases, with 17 bases between them. From germline, CDR1 is MNHNS and CDR2 SASEGT. CDR3: CASSVNGNRDSTDTQYF. CDR3 DNA: TGTGCCAGCAGTGTTAACGGGAACCGGGATAGCACAGATACGCAGTATTTT.

The chain recombines TRBV7-8 with TRBJ1-3; D gene ambiguous. This CDR3 contains 17 residues. Trimming shortened V by 0 bases and J by 0 bases, and 12 bases separated the two germline ends. Germline assignment: CDR1 SGHVS and CDR2 FQNEAQ. This CDR3 is CASSLAWAESSGNTIYF. The CDR3 region has the DNA TGTGCCAGCAGCTTAGCATGGGCCGAAAGCTCTGGAAACACCATATATTTT.

The CDR3 coding sequence is TGTGCCAGCAGCTCGTTTGGAAACACCATATATTTT. Its translation is CASSSFGNTIYF. The chain uses TRBV7-2 and TRBJ1-3; D ambiguous. With 4 bases removed from V and 3 bases from J, the gap between germline ends came to 4 bases. In germline, CDR1 is SGHTA, CDR2 FQGNSA. The CDR3 has 12 amino acids.

This chain joins TRBV7-2 and TRBJ2-4; D gene uncertain. The V end was cut by 5 bases, the J end by 4 bases, with 9 bases between. The V gene's germline CDR1 is SGHTA and CDR2 FQGNSA. This CDR3 is 13 amino acids long. CDR3 DNA sequence: TGTGCCAGCAGCAGAGGCAATAAAAACATTCAGTACTTC. It codes for CASSRGNKNIQYF.

J is TRBJ1-4 and V is TRBV30, with D tentatively TRBD1 (5 bases). Germline assignment: CDR1 GTSNPN and CDR2 SVGIG (reference sequence). This CDR3 contains 17 residues. V lost 0 bases, J lost 0 bases, and 14 bases lay in between. CDR3 bases: TGTGCCTGGAGTGTACCGGGGGATCCTGCAACTAATGAAAAACTGTTTTTT. Its protein is CAWSVPGDPATNEKLFF.

CDR3 sequence (DNA): TGTGCCAGCAGTTTTCGTCGGCTAGCGGGGCTACGCACAGATACGCAGTATTTT. It yields the protein CASSFRRLAGLRTDTQYF. The chain employs TRBV6-5 and TRBJ2-3; 9 bases are a match to TRBD2. CDR1 is MNHEY, CDR2 SVGAGI, per germline. The CDR3 sequence is 18 residues long. J gave up 1 base and V 4 bases, and 12 bases lay outside the gene matches.

This clonotype was seen a single time. The chain recombines TRBV12-3 or TRBV12-4 with TRBJ1-1; D not certain. The CDR3 extends over 15 amino acids. V was shortened by 5 bases and J by 6 bases, with 19 bases between the two germline ends. The CDR3, as DNA: TGTGCCAGCAGTCCCCTGAGGGCAATGAGGTCTGAAGCTTTCTTT. It codes for CASSPLRAMRSEAFF.

The genes are TRBV20-1 and TRBJ1-2; a weak D match, TRBD1 (6 bases). CDR3 length: 13 amino acids. Germline-derived CDR1 and CDR2 are DFQATT and SNEGSKA (reference sequence). Trimming removed 1 base at V and 4 bases at J, with 10 bases between. The CDR3 sequence: CSARALTGYGYTF. The CDR3 DNA is TGCAGTGCTAGAGCCCTGACAGGCTATGGCTACACCTTC.

The chain employs TRBV11-2 and TRBJ2-1; 8 nucleotides align to TRBD2. With V trimmed by 3 bases and J by 4 bases, 11 bases remained unmatched. This CDR3 comprises 17 residues. Germline loops: CDR1 SGHAT, CDR2 FQNNGV. The CDR3 reads CASSFSQRGPDYNEQFF. DNA for the CDR3: TGTGCCAGCAGCTTTTCGCAGCGGGGGCCAGATTACAATGAGCAGTTCTTC.

This sequence joins TRBV5-4 and TRBJ1-4; D is unresolved. Trimming left V 3 bases short and J 4 bases short, with 4 bases between. Germline V lookup: CDR1 SGHNT, CDR2 YYREEE (reference sequence). This CDR3 is built from 12 residues. In DNA form, the CDR3 reads TGTGCCAGCAGCTATGTTAATGAAAAACTGTTTTTT. Translated: CASSYVNEKLFF.

This chain links TRBV19 with TRBJ1-1; 7 bases agree with TRBD1. CDR1 and CDR2 from the germline V gene are LNHDA and SQIVND (reference sequence). The CDR3 spans 16 residues. The junction had 10 bases not matched to a gene; V was cut back by 6 bases and J by 0 bases. The CDR3 DNA is TGTGCCAGTAGCGTGACTTGGACAGGCCTGAACACTGAAGCTTTCTTT. It encodes CASSVTWTGLNTEAFF.

The gene calls are TRBV12-3 or TRBV12-4 and TRBJ1-3; TRBD1 matches 8 bases. J gave up 3 bases and V 5 bases, and 3 bases lay outside the gene matches. The CDR3 totals 14 residues. The CDR3 sequence is CASSPDRGGNTIYF. In nucleotides, the CDR3 is TGTGCCAGCAGTCCAGACAGGGGTGGAAACACCATATATTTT.

The chain carries TRBV12-3 or TRBV12-4 and TRBJ1-2, with TRBD1 identical over 7 bases. The CDR3 runs 17 residues. With 5 bases clipped from V and 3 bases from J, the junction kept 15 bases outside the gene matches. The CDR3 reads CASSPTLGTGDDYGYTF. CDR3 in DNA: TGTGCCAGCAGTCCCACTTTGGGTACAGGGGATGACTATGGCTACACCTTC.

The chain uses TRBV10-3 and TRBJ2-7, with TRBD2 as a possible D gene (6 bases). V was pared by 6 bases and J by 7 bases, with 10 bases between. This CDR3 has 11 residues. Germline loops: CDR1 ENHRY, CDR2 SYGVKD. CDR3 residues: CAIRDSGEQYF. As DNA, the CDR3 is TGTGCCATCAGAGACAGCGGGGAGCAGTACTTC.

V gene TRBV7-9 combines with J gene TRBJ2-3; D call uncertain. The germline V gene encodes CDR1 SEHNR and CDR2 FQNEAQ (reference sequence). Trimming removed 4 bases at V and 0 bases at J, with 17 bases between. The CDR3 is 17 amino acids. Here the CDR3 reads CASSSFWAGTSTDTQYF. DNA for the CDR3: TGTGCCAGCAGCTCTTTCTGGGCAGGTACTAGCACAGATACGCAGTATTTT.